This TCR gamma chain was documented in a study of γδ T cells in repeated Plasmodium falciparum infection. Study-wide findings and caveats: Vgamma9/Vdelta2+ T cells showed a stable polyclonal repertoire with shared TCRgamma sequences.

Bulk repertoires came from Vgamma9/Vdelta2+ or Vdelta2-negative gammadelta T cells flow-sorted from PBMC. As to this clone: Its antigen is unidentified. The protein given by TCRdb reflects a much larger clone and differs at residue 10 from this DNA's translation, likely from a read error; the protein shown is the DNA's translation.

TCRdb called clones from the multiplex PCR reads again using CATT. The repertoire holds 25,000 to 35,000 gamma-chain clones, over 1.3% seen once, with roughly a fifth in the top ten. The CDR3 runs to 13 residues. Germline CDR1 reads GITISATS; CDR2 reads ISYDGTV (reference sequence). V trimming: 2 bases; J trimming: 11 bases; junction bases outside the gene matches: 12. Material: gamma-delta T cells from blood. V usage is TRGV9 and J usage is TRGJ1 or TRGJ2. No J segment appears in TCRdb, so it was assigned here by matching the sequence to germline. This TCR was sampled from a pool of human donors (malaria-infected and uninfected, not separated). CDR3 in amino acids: CALWEAPIMEKLF. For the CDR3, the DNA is TGTGCCTTGTGGGAGGCCCCAATTATGGAGAAACTCTTT.